This TCR beta chain was retrieved from a study of cytomegalovirus exposure and HLA in healthy donors. Study-level information: Most genotyped donors, 81% of more than 300, had Caucasian-associated genetic ancestry.

A word on this clone: The antigen is unknown.

Trimming at V came to 4 bases and at J to 3 bases, leaving 15 bases not matched to a gene. Germline CDR1 LGHNA, CDR2 YNFKEQ. The CDR3 spans 18 residues. Study-wide points: The study labeled roughly 160 TCR beta chains cytomegalovirus-associated. HLA allele associations emerged for about 18,000 TCR beta sequences in a later analysis, at 0.05 false discovery rate. As a later analysis revealed, the rate of TCR association differed by HLA locus, with DRB1 most and HLA-C fewest.

A multiplex PCR was run with 60 Vbeta primers and 13 Jbeta primers. The data were produced by immunoSEQ multiplex PCR, yet TCRdb's version contains in-frame clones alone and is incomplete. The repertoire has 140,000 or so clones, 72% of them found once; the top ten carry approximately 2%. This rearrangement joins TRBV4-2 to TRBJ2-1, with 7 bases matching TRBD2. The sequence was obtained from a middle-aged man in good health and CMV-seronegative. The material sequenced was PBMCs. The CDR3 loop reads CASSPVPSGGVNYNEQFF. CDR3 nucleotides: TGTGCCAGCAGCCCAGTGCCGAGTGGGGGGGTAAACTACAATGAGCAGTTCTTC.